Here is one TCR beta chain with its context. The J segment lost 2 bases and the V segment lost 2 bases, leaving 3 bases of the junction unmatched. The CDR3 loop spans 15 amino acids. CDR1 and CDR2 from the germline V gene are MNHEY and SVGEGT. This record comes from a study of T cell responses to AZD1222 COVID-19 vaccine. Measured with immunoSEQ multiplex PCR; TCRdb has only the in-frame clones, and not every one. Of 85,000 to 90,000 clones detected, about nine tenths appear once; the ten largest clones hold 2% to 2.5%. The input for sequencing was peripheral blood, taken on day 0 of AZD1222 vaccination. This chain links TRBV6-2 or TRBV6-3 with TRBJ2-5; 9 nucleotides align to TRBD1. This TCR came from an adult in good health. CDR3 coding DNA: TGTGCCAGCAGTTACCCCGGACAGGGGCAAGAGACCCAGTACTTC. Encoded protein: CASSYPGQGQETQYF.